The sequence of this T cell receptor beta chain was determined in a study of preoperative IRX-2 immunotherapy in early breast cancer. The treatment is: preoperative locoregional IRX-2 cytokine immunotherapy. Preoperative locoregional IRX-2 cytokine immunotherapy was tested in the phase Ib source study. Clones were read by immunoSEQ multiplex PCR, and TCRdb kept only the in-frame ones, dropping some. The sample lists 15,000 to 25,000 clones, approximately 86% occurring once. This CDR3 is built from 16 residues. V was trimmed by 0 bases and J by 0 bases, leaving 9 bases between them. The V and J genes are TRBV6-7 and TRBJ1-5; D ambiguous. TRBV6-7 is reported as an ORF; its role is uncertain. This clonotype was obtained from a human donor with breast cancer. Here the sequenced sample was lymph node tissue, taken after IRX-2 immunotherapy. The CDR3 reads CASSYSGPYSNQPQHF. CDR3 coding DNA: TGTGCCAGCAGTTACTCTGGACCCTATAGCAATCAGCCCCAGCATTTT.